These 4 T cell receptor beta chains were sequenced from one sample in a study of low-dose radiotherapy and immunotherapy resistance in tumors. As for time point: before trial treatment. With TRAV- and TRBV-specific primers, first-strand cDNA was made, covering the alpha and beta chains. TCR amplification used roughly 18 PCR cycles, a constant-region primer and a V-primer adapter. A single record per CDR3 protein comes from TCRdb applying MiXCR to the reads. The sample records 55,000 to 65,000 distinct CDR3 sequences, 26% being singletons. The input for sequencing was PBMCs, taken before treatment. These receptors came from a male donor with rectosigmoid adenocarcinoma.

The gene calls are TRBV5-6 and TRBJ2-3; maybe TRBD2 (5 bases). Germline V CDR1 and CDR2: SGHDT, YYEEEE. The CDR3 spans 14 residues. Trimming shortened V by 0 bases and J by 0 bases, and 5 bases separated the two germline ends. The CDR3 sequence is CASSLGTSTDTQYF. The CDR3 DNA sequence: TGTGCCAGCAGCTTGGGGACTAGCACAGATACGCAGTATTTT.

This clonotype was recorded many times. The V call is TRBV11-2, the J call TRBJ2-3; perhaps D is TRBD1 or TRBD2 (6 bases each). The CDR3 runs 15 residues. V gave up 1 base and J gave up 4 bases, with 12 bases separating them. From germline, CDR1 is SGHAT and CDR2 FQNNGV. CDR3 sequence: CASSLGGGPADTQYF. The CDR3 DNA reads TGTGCCAGCAGCTTAGGAGGGGGGCCCGCAGATACGCAGTATTTT.

Many counts were recorded for this clonotype. The chain employs TRBV7-9 and TRBJ2-7; 9 nucleotides align to TRBD1. The CDR3 spans 15 residues. CDR1 and CDR2 (germline): SEHNR, FQNEAQ (reference sequence). After removal of 5 bases from V and 3 bases from J, the junction contained 8 bases not matched to a gene. As DNA, the CDR3 is TGTGCCAGCAGCCCAGAGGGACAGGGAATCTACGAGCAGTACTTC. Translating it yields CASSPEGQGIYEQYF.

A word on this clonotype: A far larger clone is off by one base, so a read error is likely. This chain joins TRBV24-1 and TRBJ2-1; no firm D call. The CDR3 is made up of 15 amino acids. Trimming cost V 3 bases and J 13 bases, with 21 bases left between them. Germline V gene data show CDR1 as KGHDR and CDR2 as SFDVKD. The CDR3 sequence is CATSDPRVLEETQFF. CDR3 sequence (DNA): TGTGCCACCAGTGATCCGCGAGTTCTCGAAGAGACCCAGTTCTTC.